This T cell receptor (beta chain) is from a study of blood T cell repertoires in COVID-19. As for the study in general: Spain, Italy and the United States supplied samples that represented acute and convalescent COVID-19.

Only in-frame clones appear in the TCRdb table, and some are missing; sequencing was by immunoSEQ multiplex PCR. The sample lists tens of thousands of clones, about 80% occurring once. V trimming: 4 bases; J trimming: 4 bases; junction bases outside the gene matches: 8. Germline V gene lookup returns CDR1 SGDLS and CDR2 YYNGEE. The CDR3 sequence is 15 residues long. The chain recombines TRBV9 with TRBJ1-2; 9 positions agree with TRBD1. The source of this sequence is a human donor in a cohort sampled during active COVID-19. The source material was peripheral blood. For the CDR3, the DNA is TGTGCCAGCAGCCCCTGGACAGGGGACCCCTATGGCTACACCTTC. It translates to CASSPWTGDPYGYTF.